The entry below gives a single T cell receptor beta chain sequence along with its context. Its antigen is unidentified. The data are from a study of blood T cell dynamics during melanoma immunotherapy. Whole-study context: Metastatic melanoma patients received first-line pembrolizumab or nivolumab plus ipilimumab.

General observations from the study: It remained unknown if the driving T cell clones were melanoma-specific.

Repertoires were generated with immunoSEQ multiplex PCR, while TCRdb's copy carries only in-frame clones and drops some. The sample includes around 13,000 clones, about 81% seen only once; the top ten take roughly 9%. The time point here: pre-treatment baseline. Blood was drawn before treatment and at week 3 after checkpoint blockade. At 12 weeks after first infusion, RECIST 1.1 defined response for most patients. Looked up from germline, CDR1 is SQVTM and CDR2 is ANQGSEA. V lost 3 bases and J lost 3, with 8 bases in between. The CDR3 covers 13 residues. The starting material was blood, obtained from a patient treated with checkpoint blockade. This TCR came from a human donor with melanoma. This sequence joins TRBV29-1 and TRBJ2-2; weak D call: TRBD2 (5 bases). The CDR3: CSVDSGYTGELFF. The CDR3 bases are TGCAGCGTTGATTCGGGATACACCGGGGAGCTGTTTTTT.